This T cell receptor beta chain derives from a study of identical twins. Trimming removed 8 bases from V and 4 bases from J, with 12 bases in between. The CDR3 spans 12 residues. In germline, CDR1 is ENHRY, CDR2 SYGVKD. From the 5' RACE reads, TCRdb called clonotypes with MiXCR, one entry per CDR3 protein. Found here are approximately 470,000 distinct CDR3 sequences, 14% of them singletons; the top ten hold approximately 0.52%. The data were also submitted as part of a second study, on yellow fever vaccine responses in identical twins.

The sequencing sample was made of CD4+ T cells sorted from blood. The chain has TRBV10-3 and TRBJ2-7; D is perhaps TRBD1 (6 bases). This receptor was taken from a woman between 18 and 29 years old in good health. The chain's CDR3 is CAISGAKYEQYF. CDR3 DNA: TGTGCCATCTCAGGGGCCAAGTACGAGCAGTACTTC.